The entry below describes one TCR beta chain. This clone's antigen is unknown. No clone much larger than this one lies a single base away; base qualities are absent. This sample is part of a study of beta chain features in type 1 diabetes (dated by TCRdb to the late 2010s). Looking at the study overall: Mean age, gender distribution, total cell number and subset yield did not differ between patients and healthy donors. A total of 107,917,701 sorted cells were examined across all samples, and a strong correlation was observed between cell number per subset and RNA yield. The study compared TCRB repertoires of sorted circulating CD4+ T cell subsets between recently diagnosed type 1 diabetes patients and matched healthy donors. Regulatory and stem cell-like memory subsets were obtained from only 8 patients and about eight healthy donors, while naive and central memory subsets were obtained from all 28 donors. The paper's findings and limits, for the study overall: In all four CD4+ subsets, TCRB CDR3 length was moderately but significantly shorter in type 1 diabetes patients. Shorter templates might be favored by PCR, yet because patient and control samples were amplified and corrected together, any such skew would affect both groups equally. Fewer insertions and more nucleotide deletions at VDJ recombination sites were observed in patients with type 1 diabetes, implying thymic rearrangement abnormalities. The naive, central memory and regulatory TCRB repertoires appeared to resemble one another more closely among patients than among healthy donors. HLA sub-analyses involved small numbers of individuals, so any influence of HLA type on TCRB rearrangement remained unresolved. Because cDNA was sequenced instead of genomic DNA, highly expressing activated cells could be over-represented, though the groups showed no difference in activation or CD3 levels.

The High Capacity cDNA Reverse Transcription Kit was used to reverse transcribe all of the isolated RNA, meaning that expressed TCRB transcripts were what got sequenced. Deep immunoSEQ sequencing was applied to naive, central memory and regulatory T cell samples, giving an average of around 3.8 million total reads per sample. Sorted cells were lysed in RLT buffer and RNA was extracted with DNase-treated RNeasy Micro or Mini kits, depending on cell number. Each cell subset was processed separately to prevent cross-contamination, with patient and healthy donor samples processed together. Using the immunoSEQ multiplex PCR, TCRB sequences were amplified from cDNA into 87-bp fragments spanning the CDR3 region. Amplicons were sequenced on the Illumina HiSeq platform. In the original analysis: Synthetic template baselines were used to correct PCR bias computationally, reads within Hamming distance 2 were collapsed together, and singletons that could not be merged were discarded. Reads were aligned against IMGT so that V, D and J genes, CDR3 length and insertions or deletions at six rearrangement sites could be assigned. Within each subset, clonotype counts were normalized to the number of sorted cells before true diversity and Gini coefficients were calculated with the tcR R package. The overlap coefficient, calculated on TCRB nucleotide sequences, was used to measure repertoire sharing. Out-of-frame TCRB sequences from naive cells were analyzed to stand in for the pre-selection repertoire. In its TCRdb copy, this immuneACCESS table keeps in-frame sequences only and misses some clones. Where compared with another copy, unresolved V genes explain less than half of these, and the others have no known cause. From that table come the V and J calls and clone size; the DNA was used to work out D and trimming. The sample includes around 260,000 clones, with 20% to 25% observed a single time. About 0.012% of the sample goes to the ten largest clones.

Each donor gave one peripheral blood draw, averaging approximately 110 mL, which was collected into heparinised tubes. Using a panel that included CD45RO, CCR7, CD25, CD127, CD95 and CD27, naive, central memory, regulatory and stem cell-like memory CD4+ T cells were sorted on a BD FACSAria II. Purity was above 95% for every sorted population. Right away, PBMCs were isolated by Lymphoprep density gradient centrifugation and were stained directly, with no culture step. So that batch effects would be minimized, each experiment stained and sorted samples in pairs, pairing one healthy donor with one patient. Cut back by 0 bases and 8 bases, the V and J ends lie 7 bases apart. The CDR1 and CDR2 encoded by the germline V gene (reference sequence) are GTSNPN and SVGIG. From cysteine to phenylalanine, the CDR3 is 11 amino acids long. Only the CDR3 portion is preserved as DNA: 33 bases, with reading frame beginning at the first base.

The sample comprised naive CD4+ T cells from blood. This sample's cell subset or site label indicates: true naive CD4+ T cells. The chain is encoded by TRBV30 joined to TRBJ1-1, with the D gene not clear enough to name. The clonotype was recovered from a woman aged 25 to 39 with type 1 diabetes. The DNA is TGTGCCTGGAGTGTAGAGTTCGAAGCTTTCTTT. It translates as CAWSVEFEAFF. Extended through the reference TRBV30 and TRBJ1-1 proteins, this CDR3 yields the full variable domain: SQTIHQWPATLVQPVGSPLSLECTVEGTSNPNLYWYRQAAGRGLQLLFYSVGIGQISSEVPQNLSASRPQDRQFILSSKKLLLSDSGFYLCAWSVEFEAFFGQGTRLTVV.